These 9 T cell receptor beta chains originate from one sample sequenced in a study of blood T cell repertoires in COVID-19. Sequencing used immunoSEQ multiplex PCR; TCRdb keeps in-frame clones, though not all of them. The data contain around 300,000 clones, around 90% of them singletons. The specimen sequenced was peripheral blood. All receptors derive from a man younger than 35 with active or convalescent COVID-19.

V is TRBV7-3 and J is TRBJ2-6, with TRBD1 matching 8 bases. V was pared by 5 bases and J by 2 bases, with 2 bases of the junction left unmatched. CDR1 SGHTA and CDR2 FQGTGA come from the germline V gene. This CDR3 spans 15 amino acids. CDR3 DNA sequence: TGTGCCAGCAGCCAACAGGGGGCTGGGGCCAACGTCCTGACTTTC. Its protein product is CASSQQGAGANVLTF.

J is TRBJ2-3 and V is TRBV9, with D hard to call. V gave up 1 base and J gave up 0 bases, with 6 bases separating them. Germline CDR1 and CDR2: SGDLS and YYNGEE. CDR3 length: 14 residues. CDR3 sequence reads: CASSVSSSTDTQYF. The CDR3 nucleotides are TGTGCCAGCAGCGTATCCTCTAGCACAGATACGCAGTATTTT.

The CDR3 DNA reads as TGTGCCAGCAGCGTCACGGGGCAAGAGACCCAGTACTTC. Translated, it gives CASSVTGQETQYF. V is TRBV9 and J is TRBJ2-5; TRBD2 might be the D (5 bases). The germline CDR1 and CDR2 sequences are SGDLS and YYNGEE. This CDR3 is built from 13 residues. Deletions cut 2 bases from V and 2 bases from J, with 7 bases between.

CDR3 amino acids: CASSQDDGTLATSSYEQYF. DNA of the CDR3: TGTGCCAGCAGCCAAGACGATGGGACTCTAGCGACATCCTCCTACGAGCAGTACTTC. The J gene is TRBJ2-7, the V gene TRBV3-1 (or the pseudogene TRBV3-2); perhaps TRBD2 as D (6 bases). The V end lost 0 bases, the J end lost 0 bases, and 21 bases lay between the germline ends. Germline V gene sequence: CDR1 LGHDT, CDR2 YNNKEL (reference sequence). This CDR3 is built from 19 residues.

This chain connects TRBV19 to TRBJ2-7; 9 bases map to TRBD2. V trimming: 6 bases; J trimming: 3 bases; junction bases outside the gene matches: 9. CDR3 length equals 15 residues. Germline assignment: CDR1 LNHDA and CDR2 SQIVND (reference sequence). The CDR3 reads CASSIVAGEGYEQYF. CDR3 nucleotide sequence: TGTGCCAGTAGCATTGTAGCGGGGGAAGGCTACGAGCAGTACTTC.

The chain carries TRBV9 and TRBJ2-3; unclear D gene. Germline CDR1 reads SGDLS; CDR2 reads YYNGEE. V dropped 0 bases and J dropped 5 bases, with 10 bases sitting between them. The CDR3 has 14 residues. CDR3 in DNA: TGTGCCAGCAGCGTAGGTAACTCCTTAGATACGCAGTATTTT. This codes for CASSVGNSLDTQYF.

This clone was detected a few times. This chain connects TRBV6-5 to TRBJ1-1; TRBD1 aligns across 8 bases. Germline assignment: CDR1 MNHEY and CDR2 SVGAGI. The junction had 5 bases not matched to a gene; V was cut back by 5 bases and J by 3 bases. CDR3 length: 14 amino acids. This chain's CDR3 is CASSRDRLYTEAFF. The CDR3 DNA follows: TGTGCCAGCAGTCGGGACAGGTTATACACTGAAGCTTTCTTT.

The chain is built from TRBV10-1 and TRBJ1-5; D gene unclear. Trimming removed 8 bases from V and 0 bases from J, with 17 bases in between. Germline V CDR1 and CDR2: WNHNN, SYGVQD (reference sequence). The CDR3 consists of 16 residues. In DNA, the CDR3 is TGCGCCAGCCTAGGATTTTTGGCACATAGCAATCAGCCCCAGCATTTT. Protein sequence: CASLGFLAHSNQPQHF.

This clone was seen just once. J is TRBJ1-1 and V is TRBV18; D ambiguous. This CDR3 spans 12 amino acids. V gave up 3 bases and J gave up 9 bases, with 11 bases separating them. Germline V lookup: CDR1 KGHSH, CDR2 LQKENI. CDR3 sequence (DNA): TGTGCCAGCTCACCTCGGGAAGGTAAAGCTTTCTTT. Encoded protein: CASSPREGKAFF.